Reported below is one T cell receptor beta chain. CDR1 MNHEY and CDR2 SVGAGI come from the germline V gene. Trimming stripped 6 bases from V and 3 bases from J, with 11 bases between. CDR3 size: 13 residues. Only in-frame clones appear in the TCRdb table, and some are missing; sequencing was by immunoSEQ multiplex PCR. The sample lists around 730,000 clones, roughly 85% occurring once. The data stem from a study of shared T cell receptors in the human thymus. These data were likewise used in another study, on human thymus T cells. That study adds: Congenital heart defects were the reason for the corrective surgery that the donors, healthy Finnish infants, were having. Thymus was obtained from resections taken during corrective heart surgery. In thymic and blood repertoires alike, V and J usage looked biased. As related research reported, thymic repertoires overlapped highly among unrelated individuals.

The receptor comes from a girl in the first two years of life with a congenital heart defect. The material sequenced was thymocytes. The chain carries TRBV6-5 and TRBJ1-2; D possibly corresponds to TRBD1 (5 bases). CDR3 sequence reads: CASRPLQDYGYTF. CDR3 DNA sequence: TGTGCCAGCAGGCCCCTACAGGACTATGGCTACACCTTC.